This section outlines one T cell receptor (beta chain) sequence together with its context. The antigen remains unidentified. This entry belongs to a study of T cells in Graves' hyperthyroidism and ophthalmopathy. Study observations and caveats: Ophthalmopathy, as predicted by the model, came a median approximately 6.5 months after the prediction.

Participants, patients aged 18 to 65, had newly diagnosed hyperthyroidism with a duration under 2 months. Diagnoses rested on clinical symptoms, serum thyroxine and TRAb, thyroid ultrasound and orbital computed tomography. The germline V and J ends were trimmed by 2 bases and 1 base, with 9 bases remaining between them. The CDR3 extends over 14 amino acids. Germline CDR1 and CDR2: SGHRS and YFSETQ. Amplification yielded TCR beta CDR3 regions, with RNA transcripts as the source. First-round RT-PCR targeting the TCR CDR3 was performed with the HTBI primer set. TCRdb reprocessed the multiplex PCR reads via MiXCR and lists one record per CDR3 protein. Of about 130,000 distinct CDR3 sequences listed, about 20% are singletons.

Material for sequencing was blood. The sequence was obtained from a woman aged 45-65 years with Graves' hyperthyroidism that later progressed to Graves' ophthalmopathy. The J gene is TRBJ2-5, the V gene TRBV5-1; D ambiguous. CDR3 residues: CASSFGTGQETQYF. CDR3 nucleotide sequence: TGCGCCAGCAGCTTCGGCACCGGCCAAGAGACCCAGTACTTC.